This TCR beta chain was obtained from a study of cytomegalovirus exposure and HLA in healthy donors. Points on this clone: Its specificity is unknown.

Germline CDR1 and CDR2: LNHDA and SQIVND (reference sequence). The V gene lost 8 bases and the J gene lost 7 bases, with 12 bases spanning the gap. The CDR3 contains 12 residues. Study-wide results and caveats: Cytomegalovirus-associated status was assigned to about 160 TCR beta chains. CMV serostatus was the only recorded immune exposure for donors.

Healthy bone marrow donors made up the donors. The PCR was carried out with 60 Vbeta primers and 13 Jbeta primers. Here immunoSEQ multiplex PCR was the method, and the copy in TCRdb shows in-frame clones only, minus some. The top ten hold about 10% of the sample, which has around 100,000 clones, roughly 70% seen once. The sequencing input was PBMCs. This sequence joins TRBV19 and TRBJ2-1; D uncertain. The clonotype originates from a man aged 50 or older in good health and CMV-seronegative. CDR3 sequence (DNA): TGTGCCAGTGCCCTATCGAGGAATGAGCAGTTCTTC. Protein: CASALSRNEQFF.